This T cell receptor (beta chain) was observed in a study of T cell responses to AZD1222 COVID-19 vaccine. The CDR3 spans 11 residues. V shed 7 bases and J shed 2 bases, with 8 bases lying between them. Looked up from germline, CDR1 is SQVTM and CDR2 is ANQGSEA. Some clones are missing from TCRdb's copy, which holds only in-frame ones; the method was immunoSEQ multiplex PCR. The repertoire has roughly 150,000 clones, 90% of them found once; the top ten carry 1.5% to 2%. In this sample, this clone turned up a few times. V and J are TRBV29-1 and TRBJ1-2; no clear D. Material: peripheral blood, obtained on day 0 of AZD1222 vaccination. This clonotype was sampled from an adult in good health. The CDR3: CSAQKNYGYTF. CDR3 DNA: TGCAGCGCTCAGAAAAACTATGGCTACACCTTC.